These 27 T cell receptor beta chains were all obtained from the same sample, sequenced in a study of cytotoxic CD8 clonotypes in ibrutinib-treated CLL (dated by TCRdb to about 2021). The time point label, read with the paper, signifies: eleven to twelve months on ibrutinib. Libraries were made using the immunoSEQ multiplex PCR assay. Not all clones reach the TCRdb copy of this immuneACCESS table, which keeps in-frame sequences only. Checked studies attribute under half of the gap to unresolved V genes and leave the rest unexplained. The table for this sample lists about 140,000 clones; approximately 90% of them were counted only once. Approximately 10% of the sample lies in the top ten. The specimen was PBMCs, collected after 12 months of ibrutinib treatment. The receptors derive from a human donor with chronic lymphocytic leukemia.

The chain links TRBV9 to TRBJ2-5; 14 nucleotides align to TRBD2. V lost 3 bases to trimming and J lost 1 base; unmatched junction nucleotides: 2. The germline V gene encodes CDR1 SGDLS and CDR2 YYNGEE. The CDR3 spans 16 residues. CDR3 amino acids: CASSEGTSGGQETQYF. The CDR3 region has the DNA TGTGCCAGCAGCGAGGGGACTAGCGGGGGCCAAGAGACCCAGTACTTC. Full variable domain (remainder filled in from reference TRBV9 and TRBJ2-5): DSGVTQTPKHLITATGQRVTLRCSPRSGDLSVYWYQQSLDQGLQFLIQYYNGEERAKGNILERFSAQQFPDLHSELNLSSLELGDSALYFCASSEGTSGGQETQYFGPGTRLLVL.

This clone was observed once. The CDR3 DNA sequence: TGTGCCAGCGGGAAGAACACCGGGGAGCTGTTTTTT. This sequence encodes CASGKNTGELFF. The chain is built from TRBV9 and TRBJ2-2; D call uncertain. CDR1 is SGDLS and CDR2 is YYNGEE in the germline V gene. With 7 bases removed from V and 1 base from J, the gap between germline ends came to 5 bases. The CDR3 length is 12 residues. Full variable domain (rest looked up from reference TRBV9 and TRBJ2-2): DSGVTQTPKHLITATGQRVTLRCSPRSGDLSVYWYQQSLDQGLQFLIQYYNGEERAKGNILERFSAQQFPDLHSELNLSSLELGDSALYFCASGKNTGELFFGEGSRLTVL.

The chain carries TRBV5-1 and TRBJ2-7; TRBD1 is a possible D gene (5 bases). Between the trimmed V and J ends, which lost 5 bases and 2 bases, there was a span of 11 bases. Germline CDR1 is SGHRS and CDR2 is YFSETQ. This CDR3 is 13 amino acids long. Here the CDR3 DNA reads TGCGCCAGCAGAAAGGGGCAGGCCTACGAGCAGTACTTC. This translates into CASRKGQAYEQYF. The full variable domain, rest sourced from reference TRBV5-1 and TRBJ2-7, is KAGVTQTPRYLIKTRGQQVTLSCSPISGHRSVSWYQQTPGQGLQFLFEYFSETQRNKGNFPGRFSGRQFSNSRSEMNVSTLELGDSALYLCASRKGQAYEQYFGPGTRLTVT.

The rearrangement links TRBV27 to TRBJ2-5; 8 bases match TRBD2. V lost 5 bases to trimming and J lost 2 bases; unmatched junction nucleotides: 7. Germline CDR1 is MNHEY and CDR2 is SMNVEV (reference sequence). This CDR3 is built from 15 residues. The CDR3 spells CASSIRLAQQETQYF. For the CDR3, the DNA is TGTGCCAGCAGTATCCGACTAGCGCAACAAGAGACCCAGTACTTC.

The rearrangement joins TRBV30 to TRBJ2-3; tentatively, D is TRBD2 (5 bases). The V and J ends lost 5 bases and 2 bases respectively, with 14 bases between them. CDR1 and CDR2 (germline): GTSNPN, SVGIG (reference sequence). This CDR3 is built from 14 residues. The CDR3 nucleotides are TGTGCCTGGGAAAGGACTGGAGACACAGATACGCAGTATTTT. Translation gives CAWERTGDTDTQYF. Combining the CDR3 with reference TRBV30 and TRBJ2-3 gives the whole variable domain SQTIHQWPATLVQPVGSPLSLECTVEGTSNPNLYWYRQAAGRGLQLLFYSVGIGQISSEVPQNLSASRPQDRQFILSSKKLLLSDSGFYLCAWERTGDTDTQYFGPGTRLTVL.

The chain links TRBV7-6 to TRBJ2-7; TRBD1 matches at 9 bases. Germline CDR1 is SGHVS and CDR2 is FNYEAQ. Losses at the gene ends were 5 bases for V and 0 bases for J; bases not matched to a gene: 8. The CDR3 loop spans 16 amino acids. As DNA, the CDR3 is TGTGCCAGCAGCCCTCGGACAGGGGTTACCTCCTACGAGCAGTACTTC. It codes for CASSPRTGVTSYEQYF.

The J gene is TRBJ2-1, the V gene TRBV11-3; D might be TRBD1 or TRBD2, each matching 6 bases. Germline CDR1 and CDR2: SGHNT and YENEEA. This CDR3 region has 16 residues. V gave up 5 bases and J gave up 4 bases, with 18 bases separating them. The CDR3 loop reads CASSGGGAGIYNEQFF. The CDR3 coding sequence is TGTGCCAGCAGCGGAGGGGGTGCGGGCATTTACAATGAGCAGTTCTTC.

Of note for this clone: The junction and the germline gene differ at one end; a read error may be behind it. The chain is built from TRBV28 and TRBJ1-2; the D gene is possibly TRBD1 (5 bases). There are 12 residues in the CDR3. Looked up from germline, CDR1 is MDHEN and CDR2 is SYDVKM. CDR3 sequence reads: CASSLSGVGALF. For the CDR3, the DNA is TGTGCCAGCAGTTTATCGGGGGTTGGGGCCCTCTTC.

CDR3 protein: CASSLGTGGLSTEAFF. CDR3 nucleotides: TGTGCCAGCAGCTTGGGCACAGGGGGCTTGAGCACTGAAGCTTTCTTT. This chain uses TRBV5-5 with TRBJ1-1, with TRBD1 matching 9 bases. The trim removed 0 bases at V and 4 bases at J, leaving 7 bases unmatched. The CDR3 has 16 amino acids. Germline V gives CDR1 SGHKS, CDR2 YYEKEE (reference sequence). The whole variable domain, remainder taken from reference TRBV5-5 and TRBJ1-1, is DAGVTQSPTHLIKTRGQQVTLRCSPISGHKSVSWYQQVLGQGPQFIFQYYEKEERGRGNFPDRFSARQFPNYSSELNVNALLLGDSALYLCASSLGTGGLSTEAFFGQGTRLTVV.

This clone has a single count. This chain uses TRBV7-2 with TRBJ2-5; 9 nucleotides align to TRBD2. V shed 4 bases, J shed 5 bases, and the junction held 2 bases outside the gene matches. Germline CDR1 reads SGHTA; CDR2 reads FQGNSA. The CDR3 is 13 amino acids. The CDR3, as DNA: TGTGCCAGCAGCTCCGGGACTAGCGAGACCCAGTACTTC. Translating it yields CASSSGTSETQYF.

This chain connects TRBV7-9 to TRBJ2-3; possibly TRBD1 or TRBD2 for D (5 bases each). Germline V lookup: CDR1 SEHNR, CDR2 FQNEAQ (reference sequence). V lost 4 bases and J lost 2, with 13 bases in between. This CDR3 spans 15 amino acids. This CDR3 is CASSSWGPNTDTQYF. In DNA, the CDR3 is TGTGCCAGCAGCTCGTGGGGACCCAACACAGATACGCAGTATTTT.

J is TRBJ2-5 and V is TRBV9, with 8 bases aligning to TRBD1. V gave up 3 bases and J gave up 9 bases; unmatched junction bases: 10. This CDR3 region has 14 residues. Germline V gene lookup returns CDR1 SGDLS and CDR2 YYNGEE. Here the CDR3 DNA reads TGTGCCAGCAGCGGGGGGACAGGTCGTGTGGCCCAGTACTTC. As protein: CASSGGTGRVAQYF.

The CDR3 sequence: CASSLFRGTSYNEQFF. The CDR3 DNA is TGTGCCAGCAGTTTATTTCGCGGAACCTCCTACAATGAGCAGTTCTTC. This chain joins TRBV28 and TRBJ2-1; D uncertain. CDR3 length: 16 amino acids. Germline CDR1 is MDHEN and CDR2 is SYDVKM. The V gene lost 1 base and the J gene lost 0 bases, with 10 bases spanning the gap.

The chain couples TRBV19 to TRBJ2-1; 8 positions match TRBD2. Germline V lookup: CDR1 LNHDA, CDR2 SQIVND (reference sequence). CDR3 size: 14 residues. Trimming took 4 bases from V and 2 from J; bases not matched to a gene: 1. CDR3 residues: CASSTGLAYNEQFF. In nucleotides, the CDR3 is TGTGCCAGTAGTACGGGACTAGCCTACAATGAGCAGTTCTTC.

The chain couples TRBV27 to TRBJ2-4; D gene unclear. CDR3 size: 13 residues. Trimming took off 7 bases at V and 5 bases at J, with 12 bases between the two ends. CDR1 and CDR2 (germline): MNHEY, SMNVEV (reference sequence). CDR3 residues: CASNSGYQNIQYF. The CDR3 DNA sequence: TGTGCCAGCAATTCGGGCTACCAAAACATTCAGTACTTC.

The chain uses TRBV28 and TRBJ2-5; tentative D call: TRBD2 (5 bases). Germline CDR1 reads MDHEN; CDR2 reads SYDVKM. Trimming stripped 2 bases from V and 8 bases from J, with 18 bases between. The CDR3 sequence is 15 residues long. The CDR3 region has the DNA TGTGCCAGCAGTTTAGACCCCGGACTGATAGACACCCAGTACTTC. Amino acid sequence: CASSLDPGLIDTQYF.

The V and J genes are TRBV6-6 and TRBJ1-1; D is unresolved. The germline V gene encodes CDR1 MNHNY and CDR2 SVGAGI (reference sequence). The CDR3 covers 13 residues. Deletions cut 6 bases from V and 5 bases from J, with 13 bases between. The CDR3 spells CASRPAGSTEAFF. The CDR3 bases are TGTGCCAGCAGGCCGGCCGGGAGTACTGAAGCTTTCTTT.

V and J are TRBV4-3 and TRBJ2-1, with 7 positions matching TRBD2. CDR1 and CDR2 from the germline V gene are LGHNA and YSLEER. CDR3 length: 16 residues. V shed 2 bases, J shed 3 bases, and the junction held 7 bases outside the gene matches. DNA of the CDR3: TGCGCCAGCAGCCAACGGCCCGCGGGAGACTACAATGAGCAGTTCTTC. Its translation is CASSQRPAGDYNEQFF.

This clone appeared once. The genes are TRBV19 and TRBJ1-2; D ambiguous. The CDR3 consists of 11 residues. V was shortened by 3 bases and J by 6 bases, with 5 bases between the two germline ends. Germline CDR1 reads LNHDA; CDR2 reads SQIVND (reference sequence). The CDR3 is CASSIGDGYTF. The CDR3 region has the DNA TGTGCCAGTAGTATTGGGGATGGCTACACCTTC.

CDR3 protein: CASSPPTVYGYTF. CDR3 DNA sequence: TGTGCCAGCTCACCACCGACAGTCTATGGCTACACCTTC. The chain uses TRBV18 and TRBJ1-2, with D maybe TRBD1 (5 bases). The CDR3 spans 13 residues. V was trimmed by 0 bases and J by 4 bases, leaving 6 bases between them. Germline assignment: CDR1 KGHSH and CDR2 LQKENI.

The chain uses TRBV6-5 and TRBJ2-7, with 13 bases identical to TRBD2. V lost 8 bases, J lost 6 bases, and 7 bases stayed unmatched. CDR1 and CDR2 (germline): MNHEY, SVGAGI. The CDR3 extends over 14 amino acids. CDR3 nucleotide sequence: TGTGCCAGCGGGAGACTAGCGGGAGGCGGCGAGCAGTACTTC. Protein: CASGRLAGGGEQYF.

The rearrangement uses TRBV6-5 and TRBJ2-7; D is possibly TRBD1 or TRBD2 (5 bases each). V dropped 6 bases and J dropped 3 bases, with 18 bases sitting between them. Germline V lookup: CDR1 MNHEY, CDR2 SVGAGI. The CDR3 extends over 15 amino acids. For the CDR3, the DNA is TGTGCCAGCAGAAATCCGGGACGGGGCTTCTACGAGCAGTACTTC. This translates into CASRNPGRGFYEQYF.

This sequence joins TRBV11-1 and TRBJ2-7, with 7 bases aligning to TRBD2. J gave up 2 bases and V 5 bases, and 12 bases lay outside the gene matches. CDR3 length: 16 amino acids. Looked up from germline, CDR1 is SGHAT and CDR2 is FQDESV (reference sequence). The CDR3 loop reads CASSPRKGGRTYEQYF. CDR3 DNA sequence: TGTGCCAGCAGCCCCCGGAAGGGCGGGAGAACCTACGAGCAGTACTTC.

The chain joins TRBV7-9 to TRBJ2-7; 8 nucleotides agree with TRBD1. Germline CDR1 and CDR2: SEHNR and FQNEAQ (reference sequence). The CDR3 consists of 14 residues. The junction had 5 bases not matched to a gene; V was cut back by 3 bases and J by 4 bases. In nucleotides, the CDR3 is TGTGCCAGCAGCTTCCCAGGGGGCAGGTACGAGCAGTACTTC. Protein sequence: CASSFPGGRYEQYF.

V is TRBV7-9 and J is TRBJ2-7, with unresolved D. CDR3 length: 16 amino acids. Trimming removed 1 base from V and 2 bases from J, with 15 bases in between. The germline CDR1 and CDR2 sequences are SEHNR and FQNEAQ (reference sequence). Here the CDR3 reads CASSLVGQRQTYEQYF. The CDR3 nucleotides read TGTGCCAGCAGCTTAGTTGGCCAGCGCCAGACCTACGAGCAGTACTTC. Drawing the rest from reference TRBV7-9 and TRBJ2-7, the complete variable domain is DTGVSQNPRHKITKRGQNVTFRCDPISEHNRLYWYRQTLGQGPEFLTYFQNEAQLEKSRLLSDRFSAERPKGSFSTLEIQRTEQGDSAMYLCASSLVGQRQTYEQYFGPGTRLTVT.

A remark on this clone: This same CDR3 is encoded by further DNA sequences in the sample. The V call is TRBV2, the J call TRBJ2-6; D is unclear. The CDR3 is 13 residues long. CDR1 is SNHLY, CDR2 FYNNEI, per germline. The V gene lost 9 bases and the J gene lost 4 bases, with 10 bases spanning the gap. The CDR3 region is CASSSSGANVLTF. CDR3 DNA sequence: TGTGCCAGTAGTTCATCGGGGGCCAACGTCCTGACTTTC.

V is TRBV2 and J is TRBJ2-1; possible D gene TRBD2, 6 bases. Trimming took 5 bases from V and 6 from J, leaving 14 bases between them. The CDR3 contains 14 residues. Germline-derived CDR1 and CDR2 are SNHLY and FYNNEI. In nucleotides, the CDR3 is TGTGCCAGCAGTTCGCGGACGGGGGTCAATGAGCAGTTCTTC. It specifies CASSSRTGVNEQFF.